The source of this TCR beta chain is a study of blood T cell repertoires in COVID-19. Study at large: The United States, Italy and Spain provided the acute and convalescent COVID-19 samples.

TCRdb's copy holds only in-frame clones and misses some; the assay was immunoSEQ multiplex PCR. The sample carries roughly 120,000 clones, 77% recorded once. Germline CDR1 is GTSNPN and CDR2 is SVGIG (reference sequence). The V and J ends lost 1 base and 14 bases, in that order; junction bases with no gene match: 10. The CDR3 runs 14 residues. This clone was found once. This chain links TRBV30 with TRBJ1-6, with 8 bases aligning to TRBD1. The sequence came from a human donor in a cohort sampled during active COVID-19. Sequences were obtained from peripheral blood. The CDR3: CAWSAGTGLLALHF. CDR3 bases: TGTGCCTGGAGTGCTGGGACAGGCCTCCTGGCCCTCCACTTT. Together with reference TRBV30 and TRBJ1-6, the CDR3 gives the full variable domain: SQTIHQWPATLVQPVGSPLSLECTVEGTSNPNLYWYRQAAGRGLQLLFYSVGIGQISSEVPQNLSASRPQDRQFILSSKKLLLSDSGFYLCAWSAGTGLLALHFGNGTRLTVT.